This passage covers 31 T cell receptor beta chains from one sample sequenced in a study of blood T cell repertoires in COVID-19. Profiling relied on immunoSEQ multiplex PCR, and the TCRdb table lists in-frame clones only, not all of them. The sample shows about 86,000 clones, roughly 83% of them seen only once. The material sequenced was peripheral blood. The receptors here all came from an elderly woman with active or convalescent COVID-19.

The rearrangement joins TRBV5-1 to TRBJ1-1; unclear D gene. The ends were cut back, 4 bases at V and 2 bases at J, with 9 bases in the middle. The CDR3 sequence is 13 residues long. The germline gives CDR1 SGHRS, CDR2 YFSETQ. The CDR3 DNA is TGCGCCAGCAGCCAAGTCGGTAACACTGAAGCTTTCTTT. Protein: CASSQVGNTEAFF.

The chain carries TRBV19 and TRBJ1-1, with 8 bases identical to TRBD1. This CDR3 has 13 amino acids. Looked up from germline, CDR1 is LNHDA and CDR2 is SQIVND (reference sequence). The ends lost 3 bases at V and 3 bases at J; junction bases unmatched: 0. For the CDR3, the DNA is TGTGCCAGTAGTATGGACAGGGACACTGAAGCTTTCTTT. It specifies CASSMDRDTEAFF.

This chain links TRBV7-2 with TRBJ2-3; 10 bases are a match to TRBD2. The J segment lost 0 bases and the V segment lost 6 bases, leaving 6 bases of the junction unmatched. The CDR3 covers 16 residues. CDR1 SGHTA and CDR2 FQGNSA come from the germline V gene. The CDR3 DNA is TGTGCCAGCAGTCTAGCGGGGGCCACTAGCACAGATACGCAGTATTTT. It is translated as CASSLAGATSTDTQYF. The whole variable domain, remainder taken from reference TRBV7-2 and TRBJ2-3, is GAGVSQSPSNKVTEKGKDVELRCDPISGHTALYWYRQSLGQGLEFLIYFQGNSAPDKSGLPSDRFSAERTGGSVSTLTIQRTQQEDSAVYLCASSLAGATSTDTQYFGPGTRLTVL.

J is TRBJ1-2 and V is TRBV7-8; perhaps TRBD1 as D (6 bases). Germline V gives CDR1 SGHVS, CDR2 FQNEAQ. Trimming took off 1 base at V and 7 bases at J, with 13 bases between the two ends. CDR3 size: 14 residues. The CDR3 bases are TGTGCCAGCAGCTTAGACAGGGTTGGGGTTGGCTACACCTTC. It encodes CASSLDRVGVGYTF.

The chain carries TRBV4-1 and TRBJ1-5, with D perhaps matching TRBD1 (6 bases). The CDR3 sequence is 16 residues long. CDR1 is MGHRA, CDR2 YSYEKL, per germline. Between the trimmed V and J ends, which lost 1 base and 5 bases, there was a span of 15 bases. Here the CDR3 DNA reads TGCGCCAGCAGCCAAGGTCGCACAGGGTCCGATCAGCCCCAGCATTTT. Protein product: CASSQGRTGSDQPQHF.

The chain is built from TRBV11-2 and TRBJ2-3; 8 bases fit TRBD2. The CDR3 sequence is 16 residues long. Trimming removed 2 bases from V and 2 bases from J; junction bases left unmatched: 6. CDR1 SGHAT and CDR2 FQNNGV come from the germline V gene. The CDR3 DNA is TGTGCCAGCAGCTTAAGTTTAGCGGGGAACACAGATACGCAGTATTTT. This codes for CASSLSLAGNTDTQYF.

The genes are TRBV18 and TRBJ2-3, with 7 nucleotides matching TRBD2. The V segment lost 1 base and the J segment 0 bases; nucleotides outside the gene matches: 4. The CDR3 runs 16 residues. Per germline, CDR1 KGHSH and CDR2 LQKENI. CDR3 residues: CASSPRAGSSTDTQYF. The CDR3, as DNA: TGTGCCAGCTCACCACGAGCGGGGAGTAGCACAGATACGCAGTATTTT. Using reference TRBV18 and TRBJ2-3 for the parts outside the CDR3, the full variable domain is NAGVMQNPRHLVRRRGQEARLRCSPMKGHSHVYWYRQLPEEGLKFMVYLQKENIIDESGMPKERFSAEFPKEGPSILRIQQVVRGDSAAYFCASSPRAGSSTDTQYFGPGTRLTVL.

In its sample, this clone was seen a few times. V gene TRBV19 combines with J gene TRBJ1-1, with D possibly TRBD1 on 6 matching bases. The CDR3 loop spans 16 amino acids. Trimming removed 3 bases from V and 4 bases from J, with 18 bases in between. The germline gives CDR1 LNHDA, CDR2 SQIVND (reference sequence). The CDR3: CASSMGDKRSVTEAFF. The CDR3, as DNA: TGTGCCAGTAGTATGGGGGACAAAAGGTCTGTCACTGAAGCTTTCTTT. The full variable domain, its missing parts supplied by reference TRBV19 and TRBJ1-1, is DGGITQSPKYLFRKEGQNVTLSCEQNLNHDAMYWYRQDPGQGLRLIYYSQIVNDFQKGDIAEGYSVSREKKESFPLTVTSAQKNPTAFYLCASSMGDKRSVTEAFFGQGTRLTVV.

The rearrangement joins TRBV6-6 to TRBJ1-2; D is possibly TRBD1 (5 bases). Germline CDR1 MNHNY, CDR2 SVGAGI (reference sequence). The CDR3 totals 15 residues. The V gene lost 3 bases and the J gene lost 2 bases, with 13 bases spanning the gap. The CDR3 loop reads CASSYSDRMNYGYTF. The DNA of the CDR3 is TGTGCCAGCAGTTATTCTGACAGAATGAACTATGGCTACACCTTC.

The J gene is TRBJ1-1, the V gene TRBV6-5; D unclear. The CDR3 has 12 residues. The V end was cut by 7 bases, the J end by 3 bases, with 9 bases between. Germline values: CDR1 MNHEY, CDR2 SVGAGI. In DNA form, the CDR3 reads TGTGCCAGCATCAGAGGAGACACTGAAGCTTTCTTT. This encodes CASIRGDTEAFF.

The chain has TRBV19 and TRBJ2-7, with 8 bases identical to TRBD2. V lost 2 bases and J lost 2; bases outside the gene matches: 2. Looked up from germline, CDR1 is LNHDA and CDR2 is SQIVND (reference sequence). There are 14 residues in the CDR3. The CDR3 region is CASSITGGPYEQYF. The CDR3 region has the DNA TGTGCCAGTAGTATAACGGGAGGGCCCTACGAGCAGTACTTC. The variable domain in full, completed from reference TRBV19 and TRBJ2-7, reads DGGITQSPKYLFRKEGQNVTLSCEQNLNHDAMYWYRQDPGQGLRLIYYSQIVNDFQKGDIAEGYSVSREKKESFPLTVTSAQKNPTAFYLCASSITGGPYEQYFGPGTRLTVT.

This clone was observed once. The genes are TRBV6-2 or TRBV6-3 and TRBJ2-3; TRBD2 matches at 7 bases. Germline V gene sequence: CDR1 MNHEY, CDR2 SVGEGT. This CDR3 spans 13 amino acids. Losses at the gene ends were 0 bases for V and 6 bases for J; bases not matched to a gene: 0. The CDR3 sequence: CASSYSRGDTQYF. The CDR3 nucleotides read TGTGCCAGCAGTTACTCGCGGGGGGATACGCAGTATTTT.

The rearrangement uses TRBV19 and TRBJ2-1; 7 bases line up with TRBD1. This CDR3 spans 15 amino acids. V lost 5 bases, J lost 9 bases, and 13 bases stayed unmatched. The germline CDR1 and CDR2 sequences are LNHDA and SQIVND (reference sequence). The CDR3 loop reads CASSEQAISGGEQFF. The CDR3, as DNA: TGTGCCAGTAGTGAACAGGCGATCTCAGGGGGTGAGCAGTTCTTC. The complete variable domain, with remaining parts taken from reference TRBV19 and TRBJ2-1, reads DGGITQSPKYLFRKEGQNVTLSCEQNLNHDAMYWYRQDPGQGLRLIYYSQIVNDFQKGDIAEGYSVSREKKESFPLTVTSAQKNPTAFYLCASSEQAISGGEQFFGPGTRLTVL.

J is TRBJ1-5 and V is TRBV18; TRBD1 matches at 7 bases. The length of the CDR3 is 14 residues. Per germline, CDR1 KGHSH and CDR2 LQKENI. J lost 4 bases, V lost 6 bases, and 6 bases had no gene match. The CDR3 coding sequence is TGTGCCAGCTCCGACAGGGTAGGGAATCAGCCCCAGCATTTT. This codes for CASSDRVGNQPQHF.

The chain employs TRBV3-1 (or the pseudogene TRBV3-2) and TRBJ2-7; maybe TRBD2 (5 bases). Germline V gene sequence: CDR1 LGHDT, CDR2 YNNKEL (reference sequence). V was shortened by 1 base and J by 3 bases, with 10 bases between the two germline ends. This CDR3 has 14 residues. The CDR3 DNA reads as TGTGCCAGCAGCCAAGGAGCGGCGATCTACGAGCAGTACTTC. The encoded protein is CASSQGAAIYEQYF.

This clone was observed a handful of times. CDR3 DNA sequence: TGTGCCAGCAGTTTACATCCGGGTTCACCCCTCCACTTT. Its protein product is CASSLHPGSPLHF. The rearrangement joins TRBV12-3 or TRBV12-4 to TRBJ1-6; D not resolved. Trimming removed 2 bases from V and 9 bases from J, with 8 bases in between. CDR3 size: 13 residues.

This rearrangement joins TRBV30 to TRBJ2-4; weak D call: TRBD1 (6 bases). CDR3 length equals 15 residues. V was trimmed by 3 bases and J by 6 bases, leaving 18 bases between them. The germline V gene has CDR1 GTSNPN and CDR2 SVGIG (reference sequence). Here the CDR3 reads CAWSQYTGNRNIQYF. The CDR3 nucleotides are TGTGCCTGGAGCCAATACACAGGGAACCGAAACATTCAGTACTTC.

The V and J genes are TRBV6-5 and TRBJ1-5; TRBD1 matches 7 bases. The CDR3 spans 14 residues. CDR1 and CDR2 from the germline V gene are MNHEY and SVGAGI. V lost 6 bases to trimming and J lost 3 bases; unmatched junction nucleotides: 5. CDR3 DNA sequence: TGTGCCAGCAGGAGGGACAGAACCAATCAGCCCCAGCATTTT. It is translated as CASRRDRTNQPQHF.

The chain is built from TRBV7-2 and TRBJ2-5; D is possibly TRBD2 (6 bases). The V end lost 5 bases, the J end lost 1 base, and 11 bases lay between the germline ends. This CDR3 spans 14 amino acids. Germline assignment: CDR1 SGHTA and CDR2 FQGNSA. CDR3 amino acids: CASSPQRVQETQYF. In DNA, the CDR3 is TGTGCCAGCAGCCCCCAGCGGGTCCAAGAGACCCAGTACTTC.

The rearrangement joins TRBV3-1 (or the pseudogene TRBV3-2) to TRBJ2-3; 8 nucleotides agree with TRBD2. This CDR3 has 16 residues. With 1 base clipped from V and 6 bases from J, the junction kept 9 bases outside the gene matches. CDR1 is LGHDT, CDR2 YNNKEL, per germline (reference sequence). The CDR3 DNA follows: TGTGCCAGCAGCCAAGGGAGGAACAGCGGGAGTGATACGCAGTATTTT. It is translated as CASSQGRNSGSDTQYF.

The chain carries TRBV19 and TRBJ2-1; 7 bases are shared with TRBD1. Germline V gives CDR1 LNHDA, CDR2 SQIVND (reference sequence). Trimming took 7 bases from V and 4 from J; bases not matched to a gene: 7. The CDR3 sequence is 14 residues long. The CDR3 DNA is TGTGCCAGTAACGGGGACAGCCCTTACAATGAGCAGTTCTTC. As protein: CASNGDSPYNEQFF.

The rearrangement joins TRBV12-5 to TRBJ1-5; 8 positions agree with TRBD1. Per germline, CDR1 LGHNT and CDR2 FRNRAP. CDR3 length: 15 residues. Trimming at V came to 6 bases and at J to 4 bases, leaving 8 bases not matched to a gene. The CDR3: CASGRGQGGNQPQHF. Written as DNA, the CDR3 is TGTGCTAGTGGCCGAGGACAGGGAGGAAATCAGCCCCAGCATTTT.

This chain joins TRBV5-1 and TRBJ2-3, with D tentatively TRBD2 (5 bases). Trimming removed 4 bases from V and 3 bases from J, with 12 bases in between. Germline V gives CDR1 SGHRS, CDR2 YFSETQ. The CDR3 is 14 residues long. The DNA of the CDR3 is TGCGCCAGCAGCCCCACGGGGTTGACAGATACGCAGTATTTT. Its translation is CASSPTGLTDTQYF.

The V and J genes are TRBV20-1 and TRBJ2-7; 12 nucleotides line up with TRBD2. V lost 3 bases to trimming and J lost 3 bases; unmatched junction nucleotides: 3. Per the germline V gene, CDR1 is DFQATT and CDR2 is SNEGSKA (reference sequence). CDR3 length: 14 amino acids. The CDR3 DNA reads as TGCAGTGCTAGTCCGGGACTAGCGGGCTACGAGCAGTACTTC. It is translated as CSASPGLAGYEQYF.

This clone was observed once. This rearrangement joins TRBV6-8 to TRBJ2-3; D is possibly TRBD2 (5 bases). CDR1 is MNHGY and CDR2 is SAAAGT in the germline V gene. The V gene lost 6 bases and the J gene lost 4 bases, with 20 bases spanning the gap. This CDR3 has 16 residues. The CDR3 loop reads CASSPSTSTRSDTQYF. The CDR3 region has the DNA TGTGCCAGCAGCCCTAGCACCTCAACTAGATCAGATACGCAGTATTTT.

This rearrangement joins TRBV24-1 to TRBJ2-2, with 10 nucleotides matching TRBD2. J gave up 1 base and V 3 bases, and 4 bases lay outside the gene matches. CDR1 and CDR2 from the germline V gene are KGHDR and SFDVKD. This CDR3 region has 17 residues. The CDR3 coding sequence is TGTGCCACCAGTGATCGTATAGCGGGAGGGAACACCGGGGAGCTGTTTTTT. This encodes CATSDRIAGGNTGELFF.

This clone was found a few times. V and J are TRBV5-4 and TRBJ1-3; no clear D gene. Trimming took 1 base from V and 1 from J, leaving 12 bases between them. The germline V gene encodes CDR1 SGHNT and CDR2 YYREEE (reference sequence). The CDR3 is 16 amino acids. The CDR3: CASSLIGGISGNTIYF. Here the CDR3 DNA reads TGTGCCAGCAGCTTGATCGGCGGGATTTCTGGAAACACCATATATTTT.

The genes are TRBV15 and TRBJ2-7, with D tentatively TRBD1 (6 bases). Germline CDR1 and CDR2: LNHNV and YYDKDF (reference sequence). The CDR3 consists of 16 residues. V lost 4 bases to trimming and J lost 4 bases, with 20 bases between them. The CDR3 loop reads CATSKHDRRDYYEQYF. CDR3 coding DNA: TGTGCCACCAGCAAGCATGACAGGAGAGACTATTACGAGCAGTACTTC.

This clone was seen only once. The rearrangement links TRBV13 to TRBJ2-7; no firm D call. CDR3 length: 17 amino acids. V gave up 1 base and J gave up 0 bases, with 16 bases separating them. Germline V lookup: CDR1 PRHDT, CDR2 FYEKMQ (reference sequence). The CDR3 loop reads CASSLARQAPGSYEQYF. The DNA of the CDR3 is TGTGCCAGCAGCTTAGCCCGTCAAGCCCCCGGCTCCTACGAGCAGTACTTC. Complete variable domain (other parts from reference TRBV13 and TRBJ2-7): AAGVIQSPRHLIKEKRETATLKCYPIPRHDTVYWYQQGPGQDPQFLISFYEKMQSDKGSIPDRFSAQQFSDYHSELNMSSLELGDSALYFCASSLARQAPGSYEQYFGPGTRLTVT.

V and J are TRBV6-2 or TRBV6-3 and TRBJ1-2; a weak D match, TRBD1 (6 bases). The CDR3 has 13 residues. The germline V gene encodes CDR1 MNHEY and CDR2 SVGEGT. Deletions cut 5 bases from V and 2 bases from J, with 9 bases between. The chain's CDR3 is CASSPDRNYGYTF. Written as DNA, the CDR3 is TGTGCCAGCAGTCCCGACAGGAACTATGGCTACACCTTC.

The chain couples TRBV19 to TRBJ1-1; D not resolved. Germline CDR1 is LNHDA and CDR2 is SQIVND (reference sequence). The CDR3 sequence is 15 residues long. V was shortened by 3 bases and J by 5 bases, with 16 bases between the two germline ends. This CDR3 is CASSIPVGPGTEAFF. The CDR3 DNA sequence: TGTGCCAGTAGTATCCCGGTCGGACCGGGGACTGAAGCTTTCTTT.